These 22 T cell receptor beta chains originate from one sample sequenced in a study of T cells after yellow fever vaccination. From the 5' RACE reads, TCRdb called clonotypes with MiXCR, one entry per CDR3 protein. This table has 400,000 to 450,000 distinct CDR3 sequences, around 20% appearing once. This sample comprised PBMCs, obtained before the yellow fever booster vaccination. The receptors were gathered from a man aged 18 to 29 who received the YFV17D yellow fever vaccine.

The chain links TRBV5-1 to TRBJ2-5; weak D call: TRBD1 (6 bases). Trimming stripped 0 bases from V and 1 base from J, with 16 bases between. There are 17 residues in the CDR3. The germline V gene encodes CDR1 SGHRS and CDR2 YFSETQ. CDR3 sequence reads: CASSLGVAGDRQETQYF. For the CDR3, the DNA is TGCGCCAGCAGCTTGGGGGTGGCAGGGGATCGCCAAGAGACCCAGTACTTC.

This clonotype was detected a few times. The chain has TRBV12-3 or TRBV12-4 and TRBJ2-3; D gene ambiguous. V lost 6 bases and J 8 bases, leaving 9 bases between the germline ends. The CDR3 has 11 amino acids. CDR3 sequence (DNA): TGTGCCAGCAGCTTACTTTCTACGCAGTATTTT. This encodes CASSLLSTQYF.

The V call is TRBV10-2, the J call TRBJ2-3; D might be TRBD2 (5 bases). CDR1 and CDR2 from the germline V gene are WSHSY and SAAADI. With 6 bases removed from V and 5 bases from J, the gap between germline ends came to 12 bases. This CDR3 has 13 amino acids. CDR3: CASSQAVVDTQYF. CDR3 bases: TGCGCCAGCAGCCAAGCGGTAGTAGATACGCAGTATTTT.

A few counts support this clonotype. The rearrangement uses TRBV28 and TRBJ2-5; TRBD2 agrees at 10 bases. Germline values: CDR1 MDHEN, CDR2 SYDVKM. The junction had 7 bases not matched to a gene; V was cut back by 5 bases and J by 7 bases. The CDR3 length is 14 residues. In DNA, the CDR3 is TGTGCCAGCAGTCTTAGCGGGGGGCCAGGGACCCAGTACTTC. This codes for CASSLSGGPGTQYF.

This clonotype appeared a few times. The V and J genes are TRBV5-6 and TRBJ1-5, with 10 nucleotides matching TRBD1. The ends lost 5 bases at V and 6 bases at J; junction bases unmatched: 5. The germline V gene encodes CDR1 SGHDT and CDR2 YYEEEE. There are 14 residues in the CDR3. The CDR3, as DNA: TGTGCCAGCAGTTCCGGGACAGGGGTTCAGCCCCAGCATTTT. This gives the protein CASSSGTGVQPQHF.

V usage is TRBV5-8 and J usage is TRBJ2-5, with 7 bases aligning to TRBD1. Germline trimming cut 9 bases from V and 1 base from J; bases unmatched to any gene: 6. CDR1 and CDR2 (germline): SGHTS, YDEGEE. This CDR3 region has 13 residues. CDR3 DNA sequence: TGTGCCACCCGACAGGGCGGCCAAGAGACCCAGTACTTC. Translation: CATRQGGQETQYF.

The chain uses TRBV6-5 and TRBJ1-4; the D is unclear. CDR1 is MNHEY, CDR2 SVGAGI, per germline. CDR3 size: 15 residues. V gave up 0 bases and J gave up 1 base, with 6 bases separating them. CDR3 region: CASSYSEITNEKLFF. DNA for the CDR3: TGTGCCAGCAGTTACTCCGAGATAACTAATGAAAAACTGTTTTTT.

The CDR3 loop is CATSRGRQGVNTEAFF. The CDR3 DNA sequence: TGTGCCACCAGCAGAGGAAGACAGGGAGTGAACACTGAAGCTTTCTTT. The chain employs TRBV15 and TRBJ1-1; the match to TRBD1 covers 7 bases. V shed 1 base and J 0 bases; nucleotides not matched to a gene: 5. Germline values: CDR1 LNHNV, CDR2 YYDKDF (reference sequence). This CDR3 spans 16 amino acids.

This clonotype was observed at least ten times. CDR3 sequence reads: CASSFGETQYF. CDR3 sequence (DNA): TGTGCCAGCAGTTTCGGGGAGACCCAGTACTTC. This chain joins TRBV12-3 or TRBV12-4 and TRBJ2-5; D remains unclear. The CDR3 runs 11 residues. V lost 3 bases to trimming and J lost 5 bases, with 4 bases between them.

This clonotype was seen ten or more times. The genes are TRBV5-1 and TRBJ1-4; the match to TRBD1 covers 9 bases. The CDR3 extends over 14 amino acids. Trimming took 0 bases from V and 12 from J; bases not matched to a gene: 6. In germline, CDR1 is SGHRS, CDR2 YFSETQ. CDR3 DNA sequence: TGCGCCAGCAGCTTGGCCCTTAGGACAGGGGAACTGTTTTTT. Translated: CASSLALRTGELFF. The variable domain in full, completed from reference TRBV5-1 and TRBJ1-4, reads KAGVTQTPRYLIKTRGQQVTLSCSPISGHRSVSWYQQTPGQGLQFLFEYFSETQRNKGNFPGRFSGRQFSNSRSEMNVSTLELGDSALYLCASSLALRTGELFFGSGTQLSVL.

In its sample, this clonotype was seen a few times. The chain combines TRBV4-3 with TRBJ1-2; D is unclear. The ends were cut back, 0 bases at V and 8 bases at J, with 10 bases in the middle. The germline V gene encodes CDR1 LGHNA and CDR2 YSLEER. The CDR3 loop spans 13 amino acids. The CDR3 region is CASSQDLHRGYTF. The CDR3 coding sequence is TGCGCCAGCAGCCAAGATCTCCATAGAGGCTACACCTTC.

This chain uses TRBV6-2 or TRBV6-3 with TRBJ2-7, with D perhaps matching TRBD1 (6 bases). The CDR3 spans 15 residues. V lost 4 bases, J lost 5 bases, and 18 bases lay in between. Germline CDR1 MNHEY, CDR2 SVGEGT. In DNA form, the CDR3 reads TGTGCCAGCAGTTCACTACAGGGAGTCTACCACGAGCAGTACGTC. Its translation: CASSSLQGVYHEQYV.

The rearrangement uses TRBV28 and TRBJ1-5; D is ambiguous. CDR1 and CDR2 from the germline V gene are MDHEN and SYDVKM. Trimming removed 7 bases at V and 11 bases at J, with 18 bases between. The CDR3 is 13 amino acids. DNA of the CDR3: TGTGCCAGCATGGGAGCAGGAGGATCAGCCCAGCATTTT. Protein: CASMGAGGSAQHF. The variable domain in full, with the rest retrieved from reference TRBV28 and TRBJ1-5, is DVKVTQSSRYLVKRTGEKVFLECVQDMDHENMFWYRQDPGLGLRLIYFSYDVKMKEKGDIPEGYSVSREKKERFSLILESASTNQTSMYLCASMGAGGSAQHFGDGTRLSIL.

This clonotype was observed many times. In DNA form, the CDR3 reads TGTGCCAGCAGCTTGAACAGGGGGGAACAGCCCCAGCATTTT. It yields the protein CASSLNRGEQPQHF. The chain joins TRBV7-2 to TRBJ1-5; 8 bases align to TRBD1. Losses at the gene ends were 3 bases for V and 7 bases for J; bases not matched to a gene: 5. Germline V CDR1 and CDR2: SGHTA, FQGNSA. This CDR3 region has 14 residues.

J is TRBJ2-7 and V is TRBV20-1; D possibly corresponds to TRBD1 (5 bases). Looked up from germline, CDR1 is DFQATT and CDR2 is SNEGSKA (reference sequence). The CDR3 covers 13 residues. The V end was cut by 6 bases, the J end by 3 bases, with 15 bases between. This chain's CDR3 is CSAETDSLYEQYF. CDR3 sequence (DNA): TGCAGTGCCGAGACAGACTCCCTCTACGAGCAGTACTTC.

V usage is TRBV4-1 and J usage is TRBJ2-5; D might be TRBD1 (5 bases). V lost 4 bases, J lost 1 base, and 13 bases lay in between. CDR3 length: 15 amino acids. Per the germline V gene, CDR1 is MGHRA and CDR2 is YSYEKL. CDR3 in DNA: TGCGCCAGCAGCCCGACGATCGACAGCCAAGAGACCCAGTACTTC. Its protein is CASSPTIDSQETQYF.

The CDR3, as DNA: TGTGCTACTCGGGACAGATACACAGATACGCAGTATTTT. Encoded protein: CATRDRYTDTQYF. The chain uses TRBV24-1 and TRBJ2-3; 7 nucleotides line up with TRBD1. Germline V gene data show CDR1 as KGHDR and CDR2 as SFDVKD. The CDR3 covers 13 residues.

This clonotype was picked up a small number of times. V and J are TRBV20-1 and TRBJ1-2; TRBD1 agrees at 8 bases. Unmatched junction bases numbered 5, after V lost 3 bases and J lost 8 bases. Germline V gene sequence: CDR1 DFQATT, CDR2 SNEGSKA (reference sequence). The CDR3 is made up of 12 amino acids. In DNA, the CDR3 is TGCAGTGCTAGTAAGGGACAGGCAGGCTACACCTTC. Protein: CSASKGQAGYTF.

The chain recombines TRBV29-1 with TRBJ2-6; D remains ambiguous. Germline V CDR1 and CDR2: SQVTM, ANQGSEA. This CDR3 spans 15 amino acids. The V and J ends lost 6 bases and 2 bases respectively, with 14 bases between them. The CDR3 loop is CSVSHLVAGANVLTF. In DNA form, the CDR3 reads TGCAGCGTCTCTCATCTAGTAGCTGGGGCCAACGTCCTGACTTTC.

Only a few counts were recorded for this clonotype. V gene TRBV7-2 combines with J gene TRBJ2-5; 10 positions match TRBD2. The CDR3 is 16 amino acids. Germline V CDR1 and CDR2: SGHTA, FQGNSA. V was clipped by 4 bases and J by 3 bases; unmatched bases: 8. The CDR3 region has the DNA TGTGCCAGCAGCTCCCACTCCGGGACTAGCGAAGAGACCCAGTACTTC. Residues: CASSSHSGTSEETQYF. The full variable domain, with the rest looked up from reference TRBV7-2 and TRBJ2-5, is GAGVSQSPSNKVTEKGKDVELRCDPISGHTALYWYRQSLGQGLEFLIYFQGNSAPDKSGLPSDRFSAERTGGSVSTLTIQRTQQEDSAVYLCASSSHSGTSEETQYFGPGTRLLVL.

The chain uses TRBV18 and TRBJ2-7; a possible D gene is TRBD2 (5 bases). The V gene lost 3 bases and the J gene lost 6 bases, with 12 bases spanning the gap. Germline lookup yields CDR1 KGHSH and CDR2 LQKENI. This CDR3 region has 13 residues. This CDR3 reads CASSPPGRGEQYF. The CDR3 DNA is TGTGCCAGCTCACCCCCTGGCCGGGGCGAGCAGTACTTC.

This clonotype showed up many times. The chain combines TRBV20-1 with TRBJ2-1, with 10 bases matching TRBD2. Germline loops: CDR1 DFQATT, CDR2 SNEGSKA (reference sequence). V lost 3 bases, J lost 8 bases, and 7 bases stayed unmatched. The length of the CDR3 is 14 residues. The CDR3 bases are TGCAGTGCTAGGGCTAGCGGGGGTAACTATGAGCAGTTCTTC. Its protein product is CSARASGGNYEQFF.